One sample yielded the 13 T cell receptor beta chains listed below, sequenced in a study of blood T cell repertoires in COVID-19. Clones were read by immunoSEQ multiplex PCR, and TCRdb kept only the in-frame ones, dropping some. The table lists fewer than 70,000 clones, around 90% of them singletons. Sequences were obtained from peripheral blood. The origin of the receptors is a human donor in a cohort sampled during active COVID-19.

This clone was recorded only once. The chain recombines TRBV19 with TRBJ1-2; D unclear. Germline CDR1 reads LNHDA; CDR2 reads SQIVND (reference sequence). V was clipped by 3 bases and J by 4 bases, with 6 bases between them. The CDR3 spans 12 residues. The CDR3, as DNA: TGTGCCAGTAGTATCCCTCGCTATGGCTACACCTTC. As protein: CASSIPRYGYTF.

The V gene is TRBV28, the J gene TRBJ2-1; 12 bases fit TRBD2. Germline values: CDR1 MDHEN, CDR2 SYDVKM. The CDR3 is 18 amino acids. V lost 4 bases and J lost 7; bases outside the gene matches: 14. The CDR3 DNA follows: TGTGCCAGCAGTTCTTCAGGGCTAGCGGGAGGGCCCATAAATGAGCAGTTCTTC. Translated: CASSSSGLAGGPINEQFF.

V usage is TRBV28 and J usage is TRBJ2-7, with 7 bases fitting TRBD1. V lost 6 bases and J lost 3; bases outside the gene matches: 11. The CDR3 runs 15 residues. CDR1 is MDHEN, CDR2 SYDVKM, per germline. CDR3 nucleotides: TGTGCCAGCAGCCCCGGACAGGTTGTCCTCTACGAGCAGTACTTC. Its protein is CASSPGQVVLYEQYF.

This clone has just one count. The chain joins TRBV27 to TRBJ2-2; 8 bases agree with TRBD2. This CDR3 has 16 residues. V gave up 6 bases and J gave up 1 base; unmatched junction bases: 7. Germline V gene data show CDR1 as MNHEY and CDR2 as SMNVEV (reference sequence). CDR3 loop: CASRRSGGENTGELFF. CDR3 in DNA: TGTGCCAGCAGACGAAGCGGGGGAGAGAACACCGGGGAGCTGTTTTTT.

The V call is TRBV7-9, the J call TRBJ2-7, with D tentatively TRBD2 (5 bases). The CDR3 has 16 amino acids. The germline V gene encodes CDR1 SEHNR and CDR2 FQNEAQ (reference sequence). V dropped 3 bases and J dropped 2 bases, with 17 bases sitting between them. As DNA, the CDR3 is TGTGCCAGCAGCTTTACGGTCCAGCTTAGCGCCTACGAGCAGTACTTC. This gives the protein CASSFTVQLSAYEQYF.

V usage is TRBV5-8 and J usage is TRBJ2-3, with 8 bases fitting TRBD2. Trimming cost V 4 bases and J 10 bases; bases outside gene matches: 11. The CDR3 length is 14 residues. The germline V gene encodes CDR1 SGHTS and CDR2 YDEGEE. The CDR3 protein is CASSLSGGAMPQYF. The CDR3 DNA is TGTGCCAGCAGCCTGAGCGGGGGAGCTATGCCGCAGTATTTT.

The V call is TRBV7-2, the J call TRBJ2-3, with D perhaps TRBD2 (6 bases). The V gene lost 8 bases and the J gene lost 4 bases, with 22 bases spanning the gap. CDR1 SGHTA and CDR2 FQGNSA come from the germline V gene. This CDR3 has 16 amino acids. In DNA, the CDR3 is TGTGCCAGCGGACTGGTTAGACTAGTGATATCAGATACGCAGTATTTT. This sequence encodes CASGLVRLVISDTQYF.

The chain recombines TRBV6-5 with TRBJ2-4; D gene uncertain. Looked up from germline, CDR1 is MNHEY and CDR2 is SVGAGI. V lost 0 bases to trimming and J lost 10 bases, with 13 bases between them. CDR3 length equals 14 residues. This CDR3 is CASSYSSQAQIQYF. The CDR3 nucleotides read TGTGCCAGCAGTTACTCGTCCCAGGCCCAAATTCAGTACTTC.

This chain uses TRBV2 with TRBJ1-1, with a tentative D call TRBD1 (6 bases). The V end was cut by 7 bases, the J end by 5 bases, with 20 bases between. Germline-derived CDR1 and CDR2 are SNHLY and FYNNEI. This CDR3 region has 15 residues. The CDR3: CASNPHPQGLTEAFF. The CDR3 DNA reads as TGTGCCAGCAATCCACACCCGCAGGGGCTTACTGAAGCTTTCTTT.

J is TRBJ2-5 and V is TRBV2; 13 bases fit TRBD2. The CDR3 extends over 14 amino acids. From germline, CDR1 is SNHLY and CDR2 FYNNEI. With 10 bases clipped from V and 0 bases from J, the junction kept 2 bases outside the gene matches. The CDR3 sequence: CATTSGGYQETQYF. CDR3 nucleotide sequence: TGTGCCACGACTAGCGGGGGGTACCAAGAGACCCAGTACTTC.

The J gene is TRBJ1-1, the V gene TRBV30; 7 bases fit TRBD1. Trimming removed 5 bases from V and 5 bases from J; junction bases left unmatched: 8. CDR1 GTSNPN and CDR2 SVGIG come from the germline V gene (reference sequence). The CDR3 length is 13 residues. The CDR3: CAWHPGQRTEAFF. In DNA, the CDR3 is TGTGCCTGGCACCCGGGACAGCGAACTGAAGCTTTCTTT.

The CDR3 sequence: CAISEGGRINEQYF. The CDR3 DNA follows: TGTGCCATCAGTGAGGGGGGGAGGATTAACGAGCAGTACTTC. The rearrangement uses TRBV10-3 and TRBJ2-7; a possible D gene is TRBD2 (6 bases). The CDR3 has 14 amino acids. The V gene's germline CDR1 is ENHRY and CDR2 SYGVKD. Trimming stripped 2 bases from V and 5 bases from J, with 13 bases between.

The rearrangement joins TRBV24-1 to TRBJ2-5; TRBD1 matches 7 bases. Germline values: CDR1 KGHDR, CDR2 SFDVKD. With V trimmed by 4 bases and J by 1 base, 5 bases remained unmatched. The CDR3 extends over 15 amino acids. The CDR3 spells CATSDGQAIQETQYF. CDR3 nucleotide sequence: TGTGCCACCAGTGACGGACAGGCGATCCAAGAGACCCAGTACTTC.